Described below is a single T cell receptor (beta chain) sequence and its context. This CDR3 spans 15 amino acids. V was pared by 5 bases and J by 5 bases, with 6 bases of the junction left unmatched. Germline V gives CDR1 SGHTA, CDR2 FQGTGA. Authors' analysis steps: Amplifying reference gene primers gave estimates of nucleated cell counts. Produced via immunoSEQ multiplex PCR; TCRdb's table is partial and in-frame only. The V and J calls and clone size are taken from that table; D and trimming were inferred from the DNA. The data show hundreds of thousands of clones, about 84% seen once. Participant-reported clinical history was the basis for cohort assignment. This sample was included in a study of blood T cell repertoires in COVID-19. Study information: Sample material is recorded as cDNA or gDNA derived from T cells, B-cell-depleted T cells, or PBMCs.

The chain carries TRBV7-3 and TRBJ2-1; 10 bases align to TRBD2. This clonotype was sampled from a middle-aged woman with acute COVID-19. Sequenced: PBMCs or T cells enriched from blood (not recorded which). As DNA, the CDR3 is TGTGCCAGCAGCCCACGGACTAGCGGCCACAATGAGCAGTTCTTC. Its translation is CASSPRTSGHNEQFF.